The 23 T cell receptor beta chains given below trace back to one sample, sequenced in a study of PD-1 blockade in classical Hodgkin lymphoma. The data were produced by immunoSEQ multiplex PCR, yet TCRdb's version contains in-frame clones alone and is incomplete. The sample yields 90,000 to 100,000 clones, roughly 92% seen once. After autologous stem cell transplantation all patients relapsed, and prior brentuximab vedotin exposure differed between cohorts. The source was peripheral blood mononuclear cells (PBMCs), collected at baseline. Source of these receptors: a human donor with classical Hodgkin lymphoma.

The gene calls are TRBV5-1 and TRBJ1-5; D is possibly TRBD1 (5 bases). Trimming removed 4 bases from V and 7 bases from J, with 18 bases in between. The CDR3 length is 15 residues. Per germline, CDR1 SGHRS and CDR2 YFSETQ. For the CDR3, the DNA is TGCGCCAGCAGCACGGACGGGGGTAGAGACCAGCCCCAGCATTTT. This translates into CASSTDGGRDQPQHF.

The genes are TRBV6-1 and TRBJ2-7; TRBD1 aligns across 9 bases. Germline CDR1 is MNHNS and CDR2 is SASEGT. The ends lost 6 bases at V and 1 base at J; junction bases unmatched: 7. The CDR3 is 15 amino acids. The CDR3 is CASRGAGTGSYEQYF. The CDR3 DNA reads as TGTGCCAGCAGGGGGGCCGGGACAGGGTCCTACGAGCAGTACTTC.

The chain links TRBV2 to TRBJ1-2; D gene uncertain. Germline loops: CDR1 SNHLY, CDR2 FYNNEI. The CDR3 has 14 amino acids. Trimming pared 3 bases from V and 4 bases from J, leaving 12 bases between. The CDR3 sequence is CASSEVARSYGYTF. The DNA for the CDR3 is TGTGCCAGCAGTGAGGTAGCCAGGAGCTATGGCTACACCTTC.

The CDR3 coding sequence is TGCAGCGTTGAGTGGAGGAAGAGGGCTCAAAATGAGCAGTTCTTC. Translation: CSVEWRKRAQNEQFF. The chain carries TRBV29-1 and TRBJ2-1; D may be TRBD2 (5 bases). Germline V gives CDR1 SQVTM, CDR2 ANQGSEA. V dropped 3 bases and J dropped 7 bases, with 19 bases sitting between them. The CDR3 sequence is 15 residues long.

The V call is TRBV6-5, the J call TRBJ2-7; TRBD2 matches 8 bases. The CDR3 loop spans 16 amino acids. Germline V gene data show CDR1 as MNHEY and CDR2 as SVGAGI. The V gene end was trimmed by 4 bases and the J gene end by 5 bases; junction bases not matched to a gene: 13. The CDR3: CASSSLGLALEHEQYF. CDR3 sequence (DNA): TGTGCCAGCAGTTCCCTCGGACTAGCTTTGGAGCACGAGCAGTACTTC.

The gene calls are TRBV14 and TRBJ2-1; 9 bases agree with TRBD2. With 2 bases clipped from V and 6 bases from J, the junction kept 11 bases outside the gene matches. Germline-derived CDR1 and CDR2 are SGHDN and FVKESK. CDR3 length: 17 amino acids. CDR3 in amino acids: CASSQIGQREDFNEQFF. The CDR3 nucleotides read TGTGCCAGCAGCCAAATAGGGCAGCGGGAGGACTTCAATGAGCAGTTCTTC. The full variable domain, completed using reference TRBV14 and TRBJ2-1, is EAGVTQFPSHSVIEKGQTVTLRCDPISGHDNLYWYRRVMGKEIKFLLHFVKESKQDESGMPNNRFLAERTGGTYSTLKVQPAELEDSGVYFCASSQIGQREDFNEQFFGPGTRLTVL.

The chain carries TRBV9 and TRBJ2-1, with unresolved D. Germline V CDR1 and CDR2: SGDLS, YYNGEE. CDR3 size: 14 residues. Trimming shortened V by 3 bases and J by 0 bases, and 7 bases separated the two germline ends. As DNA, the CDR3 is TGTGCCAGCAGCGAAAGGAGCTCCTACAATGAGCAGTTCTTC. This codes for CASSERSSYNEQFF.

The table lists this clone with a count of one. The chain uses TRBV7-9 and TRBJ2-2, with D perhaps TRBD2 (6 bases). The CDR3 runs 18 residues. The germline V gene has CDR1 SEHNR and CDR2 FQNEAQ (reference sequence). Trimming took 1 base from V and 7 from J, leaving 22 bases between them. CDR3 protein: CASSLGSPDYLAGGELFF. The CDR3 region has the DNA TGTGCCAGCAGCTTAGGGTCCCCGGACTATCTAGCCGGCGGGGAGCTGTTTTTT. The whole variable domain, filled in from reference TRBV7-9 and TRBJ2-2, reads DTGVSQNPRHKITKRGQNVTFRCDPISEHNRLYWYRQTLGQGPEFLTYFQNEAQLEKSRLLSDRFSAERPKGSFSTLEIQRTEQGDSAMYLCASSLGSPDYLAGGELFFGEGSRLTVL.

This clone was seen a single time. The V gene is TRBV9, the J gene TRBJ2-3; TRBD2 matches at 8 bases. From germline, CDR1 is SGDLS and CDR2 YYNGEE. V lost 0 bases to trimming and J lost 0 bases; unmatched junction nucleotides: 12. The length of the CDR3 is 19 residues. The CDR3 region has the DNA TGTGCCAGCAGCGTAGCTGGTACGGGAGGGCTACTTAGCACAGATACGCAGTATTTT. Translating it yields CASSVAGTGGLLSTDTQYF.

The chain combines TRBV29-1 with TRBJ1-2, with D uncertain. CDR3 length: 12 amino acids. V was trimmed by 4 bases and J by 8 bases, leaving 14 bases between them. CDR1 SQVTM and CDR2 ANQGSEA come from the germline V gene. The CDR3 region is CSVGGRLGGYTF. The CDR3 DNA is TGCAGCGTTGGTGGAAGACTAGGCGGCTACACCTTC.

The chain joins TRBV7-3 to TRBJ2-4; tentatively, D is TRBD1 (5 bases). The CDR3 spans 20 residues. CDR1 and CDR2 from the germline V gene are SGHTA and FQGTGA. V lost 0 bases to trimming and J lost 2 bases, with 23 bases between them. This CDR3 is CASSLTLWTFAGPSKNIQYF. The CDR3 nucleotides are TGTGCCAGCAGCTTAACGCTATGGACGTTCGCAGGGCCATCCAAAAACATTCAGTACTTC.

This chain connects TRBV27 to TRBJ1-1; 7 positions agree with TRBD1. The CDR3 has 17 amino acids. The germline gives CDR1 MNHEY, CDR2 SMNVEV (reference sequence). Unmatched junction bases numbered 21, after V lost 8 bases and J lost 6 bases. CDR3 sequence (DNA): TGTGCCAGCGGTCGGGACAGACTCACTCCTGCTCTCTCTGAAGCTTTCTTT. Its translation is CASGRDRLTPALSEAFF.

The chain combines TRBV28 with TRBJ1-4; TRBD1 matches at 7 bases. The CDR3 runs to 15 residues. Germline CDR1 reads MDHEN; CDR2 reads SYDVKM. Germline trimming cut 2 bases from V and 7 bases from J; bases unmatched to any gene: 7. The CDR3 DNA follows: TGTGCCAGCAGTTTACCGGGATCAGGGGGTGAAAAACTGTTTTTT. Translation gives CASSLPGSGGEKLFF.

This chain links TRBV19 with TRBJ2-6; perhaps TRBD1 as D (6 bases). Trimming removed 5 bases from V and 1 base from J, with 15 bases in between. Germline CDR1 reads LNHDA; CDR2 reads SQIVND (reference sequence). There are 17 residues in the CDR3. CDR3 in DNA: TGTGCCAGTAGTGCCCAGGGGCCAACATCTGGGGCCAACGTCCTGACTTTC. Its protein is CASSAQGPTSGANVLTF. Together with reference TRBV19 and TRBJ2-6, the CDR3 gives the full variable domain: DGGITQSPKYLFRKEGQNVTLSCEQNLNHDAMYWYRQDPGQGLRLIYYSQIVNDFQKGDIAEGYSVSREKKESFPLTVTSAQKNPTAFYLCASSAQGPTSGANVLTFGAGSRLTVL.

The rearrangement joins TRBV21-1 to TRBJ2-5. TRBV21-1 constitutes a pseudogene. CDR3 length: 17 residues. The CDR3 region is CASSKDPGPANQETQYF. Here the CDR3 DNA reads TGTGCCAGCAGCAAGGACCCGGGGCCAGCGAACCAAGAGACCCAGTACTTC.

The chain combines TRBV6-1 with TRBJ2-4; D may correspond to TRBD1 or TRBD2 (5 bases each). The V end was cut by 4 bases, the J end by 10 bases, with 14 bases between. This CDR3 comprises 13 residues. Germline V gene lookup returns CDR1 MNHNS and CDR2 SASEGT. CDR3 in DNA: TGTGCCAGCAGTGGGGGGTCATGGGGGATTCAGTACTTC. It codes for CASSGGSWGIQYF.

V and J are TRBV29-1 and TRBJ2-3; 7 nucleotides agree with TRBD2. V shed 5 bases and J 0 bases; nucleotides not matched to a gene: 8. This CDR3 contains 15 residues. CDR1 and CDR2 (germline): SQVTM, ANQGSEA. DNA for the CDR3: TGCAGCGTTAACCAACTAGCGTCTAGCACAGATACGCAGTATTTT. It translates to CSVNQLASSTDTQYF.

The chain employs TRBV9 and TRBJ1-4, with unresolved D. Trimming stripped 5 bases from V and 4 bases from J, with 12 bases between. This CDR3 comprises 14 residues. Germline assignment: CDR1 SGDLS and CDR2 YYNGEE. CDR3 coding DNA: TGTGCCAGCAGTCTCAGCCCGGATAATGAAAAACTGTTTTTT. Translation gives CASSLSPDNEKLFF.

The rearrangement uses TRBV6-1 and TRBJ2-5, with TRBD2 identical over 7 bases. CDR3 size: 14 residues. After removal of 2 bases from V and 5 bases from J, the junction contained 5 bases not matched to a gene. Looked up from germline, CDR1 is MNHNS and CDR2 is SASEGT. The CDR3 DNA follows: TGTGCCAGCAGTGAACCGGGACTACGGGAGACCCAGTACTTC. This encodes CASSEPGLRETQYF.

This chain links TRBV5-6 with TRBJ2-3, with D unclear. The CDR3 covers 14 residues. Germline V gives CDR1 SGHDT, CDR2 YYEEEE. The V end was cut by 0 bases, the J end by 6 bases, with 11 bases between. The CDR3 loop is CASSLGRVYDTQYF. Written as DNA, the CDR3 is TGTGCCAGCAGCTTGGGACGGGTTTATGATACGCAGTATTTT.

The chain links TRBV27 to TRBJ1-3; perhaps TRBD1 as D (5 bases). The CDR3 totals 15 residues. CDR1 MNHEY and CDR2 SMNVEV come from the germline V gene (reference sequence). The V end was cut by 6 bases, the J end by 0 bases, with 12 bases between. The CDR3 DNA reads TGTGCCAGCAGGGCGACAGCAATCTCTGGAAACACCATATATTTT. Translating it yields CASRATAISGNTIYF.

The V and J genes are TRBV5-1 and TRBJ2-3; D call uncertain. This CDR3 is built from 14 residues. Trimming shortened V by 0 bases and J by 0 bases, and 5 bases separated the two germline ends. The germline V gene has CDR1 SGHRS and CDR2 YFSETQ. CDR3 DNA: TGCGCCAGCAGCTTGGAGGGCAGCACAGATACGCAGTATTTT. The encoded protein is CASSLEGSTDTQYF.

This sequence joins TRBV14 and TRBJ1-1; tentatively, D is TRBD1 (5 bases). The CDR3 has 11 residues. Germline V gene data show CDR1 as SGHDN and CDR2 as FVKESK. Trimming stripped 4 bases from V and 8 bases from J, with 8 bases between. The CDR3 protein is CASSRGLEAFF. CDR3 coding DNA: TGTGCCAGCAGCCGGGGCTTGGAAGCTTTCTTT.